This T cell receptor (beta chain) was retrieved from a study of T cell changes during pregnancy in multiple sclerosis. Libraries were prepared by immunoSEQ multiplex PCR; TCRdb keeps only in-frame clonotypes and omits some of them. Among tens of thousands of clones listed, 85% to 95% were seen once. The CDR3 has 17 residues. With 0 bases clipped from V and 2 bases from J, the junction kept 5 bases outside the gene matches. CDR1 and CDR2 (germline): MGHRA, YSYEKL. The chain links TRBV4-1 to TRBJ2-7; 12 positions match TRBD2. The sequence came from a female donor with multiple sclerosis, enrolled in a pregnancy study. The input for sequencing was peripheral blood, taken after pregnancy. CDR3 amino acids: CASSQDPASGGAYEQYF. In DNA form, the CDR3 reads TGCGCCAGCAGCCAAGATCCGGCTAGCGGGGGGGCCTACGAGCAGTACTTC.